The rows below give T cell receptor beta chains drawn from one sample of a study of regulatory T cells in long-lasting Graves disease. One entry per CDR3 protein results from TCRdb running MiXCR on the multiplex PCR reads. The data contain over 450,000 distinct CDR3 sequences, 20% to 25% of them singletons. Material: peripheral blood mononuclear cells (PBMCs), obtained when the disease was refractory, from a patient treated with antithyroid drugs. The receptors derive from a female donor with Graves disease. CDR3s include the opening cysteine and the closing phenylalanine or tryptophan. The D gene is left open where the match is weak. Clone size is not always given. Where it is, it says once, few, many or a class for expanded clones.

DNA	CDR3	size	D	V	length	J
TGTGCCAGCAGTTCCGCGGTGGGGGCCTACGAGCAGTACTTC	CASSSAVGAYEQYF	many	.	TRBV27	14	TRBJ2-7
TGTGCCAGCAGTGAGGTTGAGAGTAGCAATCAGCCCCAGCATTTT	CASSEVESSNQPQHF	.	.	TRBV6-1	15	TRBJ1-5
TGCAGCGTTCCCTGGGAGCAGGGGCCCGTGGGGGAGCAGTACTTC	CSVPWEQGPVGEQYF	.	.	TRBV29-1	15	TRBJ2-7
TGTGCCAGCAGTACCGGACAGGGAGACACTGAAGCTTTCTTT	CASSTGQGDTEAFF	few	TRBD1	TRBV28	14	TRBJ1-1
TGCAGTGCTAGGACTTTTCGTAGTTCCAGACAAAATACTCACAATGAGCAGTTCTTC	CSARTFRSSRQNTHNEQFF	.	.	TRBV20-1	19	TRBJ2-1
TGTGCCAGCAGCTTGTGGAAAAACGAGCAGTACTTC	CASSLWKNEQYF	.	.	TRBV5-5	12	TRBJ2-7
TGTGCCAGCAGCTTAGTACCGGGACTAGGAAATGAGCAGTTCTTC	CASSLVPGLGNEQFF	.	TRBD2	TRBV7-9	15	TRBJ2-1
TGCAGCGCTAAAACCAACACCATATATTTT	CSAKTNTIYF	.	.	TRBV29-1	10	TRBJ1-3
TGTGCCAGCAGAGGTCATAGCAATCAGCCCCAGCATTTT	CASRGHSNQPQHF	few	.	TRBV7-2	13	TRBJ1-5
TGCAGCGTTGAAGAGGGGACAGGGGACGAGCAGTACTTC	CSVEEGTGDEQYF	few	TRBD1	TRBV29-1	13	TRBJ2-7
TGTGCCAGCAGTATCGCACCGGGACAGGGGGCTCGTAATGAGCAGTTCTTC	CASSIAPGQGARNEQFF	.	TRBD1	TRBV28	17	TRBJ2-1
TGTGCCAGCTCACCAAATAAGGGCGCTTTCTTT	CASSPNKGAFF	many	.	TRBV18	11	TRBJ1-1
TGTGCCAGCAGCCAAGTACAGGGGACGAACACCGGGGAGCTGTTTTTT	CASSQVQGTNTGELFF	.	TRBD1	TRBV14	16	TRBJ2-2
TGTGCCAGCAGCGCCGATACCACCGGGGAGCTGTTTTTT	CASSADTTGELFF	few	.	TRBV7-9	13	TRBJ2-2
TGCAGTGCTAGAGATGCGTCGCTTTGGGACGAGCAGTACTTC	CSARDASLWDEQYF	many	.	TRBV20-1	14	TRBJ2-7
TGTGCCAGTAGTGGGAAAGGTTTCGGCGAGCAGTACTTC	CASSGKGFGEQYF	few	.	TRBV19	13	TRBJ2-7
TGTGCCAGCGGCAAGCGGGGGGTTGGGACGACCCAGTACTTC	CASGKRGVGTTQYF	many	TRBD2	TRBV2	14	TRBJ2-5
TGCAGTGCCCCTAGGGGGGGGGACTACGAGCAGTACTTC	CSAPRGGDYEQYF	many	.	TRBV20-1	13	TRBJ2-7
TGTGCCAGCAGTTACTCGACAACAGCCTACGAGCAGTACTTC	CASSYSTTAYEQYF	many	.	TRBV6-5	14	TRBJ2-7
TGTGCCAGCAGTAATCAGGGTTGGGGCTATAATTCACCCCTCCACTTT	CASSNQGWGYNSPLHF	many	.	TRBV27	16	TRBJ1-6
TGTGCCAGCAGCCCTAGCGGGAGATCCGAGACCCAGTACTTC	CASSPSGRSETQYF	many	TRBD2	TRBV25-1	14	TRBJ2-5
TGCAGTGCTCTTGGGAACCACCAAGAGACCCAGTACTTC	CSALGNHQETQYF	many	.	TRBV20-1	13	TRBJ2-5
TGCAGTGCTAGAGGTGCTCAGGGGCCTAGGGGGCAGTACTTC	CSARGAQGPRGQYF	few	.	TRBV20-1	14	TRBJ2-7
TGTGCCAGCAGTTACATCCCTACAGCATCTGGGGCCAACGTCCTGACTTTC	CASSYIPTASGANVLTF	.	.	TRBV6-5	17	TRBJ2-6
TGTGCCAGCAGTTTTCCGGGACAGACCACAGATACGCAGTATTTT	CASSFPGQTTDTQYF	.	TRBD1	TRBV11-2	15	TRBJ2-3
TGTGCCAGCAGTGAAGTTTCTAGCGGGAGACTCACCGGGGAGCTGTTTTTT	CASSEVSSGRLTGELFF	.	TRBD2	TRBV2	17	TRBJ2-2
TGTGCCAGCAGCCGCGAGGGACAGGGGGCCGCTCCGAGCTCCTACGAGCAGTACTTC	CASSREGQGAAPSSYEQYF	few	TRBD1	TRBV3-1	19	TRBJ2-7
TGTGCCTGGAGTGTTATGAATAAAGCTTTCTTT	CAWSVMNKAFF	few	.	TRBV30	11	TRBJ1-1
TGTGCCAGCAGCCCGGCACGGGACAGGGACCACAATTCACCCCTCCACTTT	CASSPARDRDHNSPLHF	.	TRBD1	TRBV7-9	17	TRBJ1-6
TGTGCCAGCAGCTTGGGGGCAGGGGGAACTAATGAAAAACTGTTTTTT	CASSLGAGGTNEKLFF	few	TRBD1	TRBV11-2	16	TRBJ1-4
TGTGCCAGCAGTCTTACAGGGGGATATGGCTACACCTTC	CASSLTGGYGYTF	many	TRBD1	TRBV27	13	TRBJ1-2
TGCAGCGTTGTCCACGGGGCCGAAGCTTTCTTT	CSVVHGAEAFF	few	.	TRBV29-1	11	TRBJ1-1
TGTGCCAGCAGGGGTAGATCCGTAGGGCAGCCCCAGCATTTT	CASRGRSVGQPQHF	many	.	TRBV2	14	TRBJ1-5
TGCAGTGCTAGAGCCGGGACAGGGGGTTACACTGAAGCTTTCTTT	CSARAGTGGYTEAFF	.	TRBD1	TRBV20-1	15	TRBJ1-1
TGCAGTGCTAGGGGATTGCCGGGACAGGGTTACGAGCAGTACTTC	CSARGLPGQGYEQYF	.	TRBD1	TRBV20-1	15	TRBJ2-7
TGTGCCAGCAGTTTGGACGGAGGGGATTCACCCCTCCACTTT	CASSLDGGDSPLHF	many	.	TRBV12-3/TRBV12-4	14	TRBJ1-6
TGTGCCAGCAGCACGGAGGGGTCGGTAGAAGAGACCCAGTACTTC	CASSTEGSVEETQYF	.	.	TRBV9	15	TRBJ2-5
TGTGCCAGCAGTTTCGACGACAGGGGCGTCTATGGCTACACCTTC	CASSFDDRGVYGYTF	many	TRBD1	TRBV6-2/TRBV6-3	15	TRBJ1-2
TGTGCCAGTAGTTCCGGACAAGTGTACGAGCAGTACTTC	CASSSGQVYEQYF	.	.	TRBV19	13	TRBJ2-7
TGTGCCAGCCCGGGATACGCGAACACCGGGGAGCTGTTTTTT	CASPGYANTGELFF	many	.	TRBV6-1	14	TRBJ2-2
TGTGCCAGCAGTGTCACAGGGTTCGGCAATCAGCCCCAGCATTTT	CASSVTGFGNQPQHF	few	.	TRBV6-1	15	TRBJ1-5
TGTGCCACCAGCAGCCGGGACAGGGGGGCAAGGGCCCAGCATTTT	CATSSRDRGARAQHF	.	TRBD1	TRBV15	15	TRBJ1-5